The clone carrying this T cell receptor (beta chain) came up a few times. Germline assignment: CDR1 DFQATT and CDR2 SNEGSKA (reference sequence). J gave up 4 bases and V 6 bases, and 8 bases lay outside the gene matches. CDR3 length: 13 amino acids. This sample is part of a study of early T cells in non-severe SARS-CoV-2 infection. Study background: The chains were unpaired, and the sequenced material was bulk RNA from unsorted whole blood.

TCRdb re-called the 5' RACE reads through MiXCR, storing one row per CDR3 protein. The sample includes under 90,000 distinct CDR3 sequences, approximately 13% of them seen just once. The rearrangement joins TRBV20-1 to TRBJ2-7; TRBD1 matches 8 bases. The sequencing input was whole blood. The TCR sequence derives from an adult who was a healthcare worker with PCR-confirmed SARS-CoV-2 infection or an uninfected control (not recorded which). In DNA form, the CDR3 reads TGCAGTGCAAAAGGACAGGGCTTTTACGAGCAGTACTTC. Its translation: CSAKGQGFYEQYF.